The source of this T cell receptor (beta chain) is a study of graft-versus-host responses after intestinal transplantation. Overall study: Recipients were all induced with anti-thymocyte globulin, then given tacrolimus and steroids for two to three years. Study-wide results and limits: When patients had graft-donor T cell macrochimerism, their allografts held high graft-versus-host to host-versus-graft clonal ratios. Detected in recipient marrow were GvH clones, some of which were first observed in ileum or blood. The highest levels of circulating GvH clones went along with early declines in HvG clones after transplant.

Sequencing used immunoSEQ multiplex PCR; TCRdb keeps in-frame clones, though not all of them. The sample comprises more than 20,000 clones, less than 85% of which are singletons, and around 1.1% rests with the top ten. As to this clone: Its antigen is not known.

The sample was PBMCs, taken approximately 29 days after intestinal transplant. The TCR comes from a human patient who received an intestinal transplant, so some T cells may come from the graft donor.

In nucleotides, the CDR3 is TGTGCCAGCAGTGAATATAGAAGCAAGTCCTATAATTCACCCCTCCACTTT. It codes for CASSEYRSKSYNSPLHF. The genes are TRBV25-1 and TRBJ1-6; D unresolved. Trimming removed 0 bases at V and 1 base at J, with 10 bases between. From germline, CDR1 is MGHDK and CDR2 SYGVNS. CDR3 length: 17 residues.